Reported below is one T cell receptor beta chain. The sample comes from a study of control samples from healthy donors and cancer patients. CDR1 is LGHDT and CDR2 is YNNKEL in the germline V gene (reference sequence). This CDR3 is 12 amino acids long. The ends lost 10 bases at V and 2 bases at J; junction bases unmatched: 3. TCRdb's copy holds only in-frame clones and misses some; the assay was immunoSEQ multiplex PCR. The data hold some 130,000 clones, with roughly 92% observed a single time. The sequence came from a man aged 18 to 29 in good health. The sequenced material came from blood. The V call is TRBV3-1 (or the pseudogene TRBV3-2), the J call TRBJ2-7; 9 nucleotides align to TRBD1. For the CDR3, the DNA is TGTGCCACCGGGACAGGGACCTACGAGCAGTACTTC. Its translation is CATGTGTYEQYF.